The T cell receptor (beta chain) under discussion was sequenced for a study of blood T cells in healthy people across ages. This clonotype was seen a handful of times. CDR3 length: 17 residues. Trimming cost V 3 bases and J 1 base, with 18 bases left between them. From germline, CDR1 is SEHNR and CDR2 FQNEAQ (reference sequence). Next came a second PCR, run for roughly 7 to 12 cycles, which used a sample-barcoded 5' primer along with a J-beta primer mix. TCRdb reprocessed the 5' RACE reads with MiXCR, giving one entry per CDR3 protein. This repertoire shows around 820,000 distinct CDR3 sequences, more than 20% found once; its top ten account for 3.7%. These data were also filed under a second study, of T cells of mothers and their children.

The sequencing input was blood. The chain links TRBV7-9 to TRBJ1-1, with TRBD1 as a possible D gene (5 bases). The sequence came from a boy aged 5 to 17 in good health. The CDR3 DNA reads as TGTGCCAGCAGCTTTCCGGCGACGGGGGGAACGAACACTGAAGCTTTCTTT. Its protein product is CASSFPATGGTNTEAFF.